This T cell receptor (beta chain) is drawn from a study of T cells in tuberculosis (dated by TCRdb to the late 2010s). With regard to the full study: In the study, CD1B tetramers and high-throughput TCR immunosequencing were combined to characterize T cells specific for the mycobacterial lipid antigen glucose monomycolate (GMM). In a South African clinical cohort, IGRA-negative adolescents, IGRA-positive adolescents with latent tuberculosis and adults with active tuberculosis were compared, with nine to eleven people in each group. PBMC from active tuberculosis patients were archived either before standard anti-tuberculosis treatment began or within 7 days of its start. Broader findings and caveats from the paper: Clinical samples were chosen by availability of cryopreserved specimens, and active tuberculosis cases were adults while controls were adolescents. A classifier using the diverse GMM-specific repertoire reached roughly 87% accuracy (AUROC 0.85 to 0.9), compared with about 63% accuracy using GEM motif frequencies. Active tuberculosis TCR-alpha repertoires showed smaller mean NN-distances to GMM-specific TCRs than IGRA-negative controls, suggesting clonal expansion of these TCRs. The smaller NN-distances were partly driven by shorter CDR3-alpha lengths in active tuberculosis patients, and the difference for TCR-beta did not reach statistical significance.

The immunoSEQ multiplex PCR assay was used to generate TCR libraries, with TCR-beta and/or TCR-alpha/delta assays applied to each sample. The amplified TCR libraries were sequenced on the Illumina high-throughput platform. In the original analysis: Clustering and dimensionality reduction relied on pairwise TCRdist distances among GMM-specific receptors from T cells that were either sorted ex vivo or expanded in vitro. The score assigned to each clinical repertoire was mean NN-distance, meaning the average TCRdist to the nearest 10% of tetramer-positive reference sequences. To compute GEM TCR motif frequency, the fraction of unique TCRs matching known GEM sequences by V/J usage and CDR3 length was calculated. Active tuberculosis was classified by linear discriminant analysis with leave-one-out cross-validation, implemented in scikit-learn. TCRdb obtained this table from immuneACCESS and retained in-frame rearrangements with V and J assigned. These tables miss some clones; where compared with another copy, unresolved V genes account for less than half of the shortfall, and the remainder is unexplained. Clonal size and the V and J genes are those of that table, whereas D and trimming came from the DNA. The sample table lists about 9,200 clones, roughly 93% of them with a count of one. Approximately 13% of the sample belongs to the ten largest clones.

The patients with active tuberculosis were newly diagnosed, HIV-seronegative South African adults aged 18 years or older. Confirmation of active tuberculosis was obtained by positive sputum smear microscopy and/or positive M. tuberculosis culture. Immunosequencing of unsorted cryopreserved PBMC covered, on average, about 91,000 T cells per clinical donor. V gives up 2 bases and J gives up 4 bases, and the segment between their germline ends measures 9 bases. The CDR3 spans 14 residues, from the cysteine through the phenylalanine. The read is trimmed to its CDR3 DNA, 42 bases read in frame from base 1. The germline V gene (reference sequence) provides CDR1 MNHEY and CDR2 SMNVEV. A word on this clone: The clone's antigen remains unknown. Base-call qualities are not available, and no considerably larger clone is one nucleotide away.

The chain joins TRBV27 to TRBJ1-5, with the D gene too uncertain to name. The TCR sequence derives from an adult with tuberculosis. The sample was PBMCs. The CDR3 region reads CASSLGWRNQPQHF. The nucleotide sequence is TGTGCCAGCAGTTTAGGGTGGAGGAATCAGCCCCAGCATTTT.